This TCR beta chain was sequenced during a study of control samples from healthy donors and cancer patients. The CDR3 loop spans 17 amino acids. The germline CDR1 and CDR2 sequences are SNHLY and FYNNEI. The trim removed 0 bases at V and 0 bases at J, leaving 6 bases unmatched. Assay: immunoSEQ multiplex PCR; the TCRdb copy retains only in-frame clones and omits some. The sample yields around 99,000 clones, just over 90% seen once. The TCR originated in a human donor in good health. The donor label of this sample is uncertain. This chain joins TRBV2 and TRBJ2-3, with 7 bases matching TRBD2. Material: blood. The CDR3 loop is CASSEAVGGISTDTQYF. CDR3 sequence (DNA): TGTGCCAGCAGTGAAGCGGTCGGGGGGATAAGCACAGATACGCAGTATTTT.